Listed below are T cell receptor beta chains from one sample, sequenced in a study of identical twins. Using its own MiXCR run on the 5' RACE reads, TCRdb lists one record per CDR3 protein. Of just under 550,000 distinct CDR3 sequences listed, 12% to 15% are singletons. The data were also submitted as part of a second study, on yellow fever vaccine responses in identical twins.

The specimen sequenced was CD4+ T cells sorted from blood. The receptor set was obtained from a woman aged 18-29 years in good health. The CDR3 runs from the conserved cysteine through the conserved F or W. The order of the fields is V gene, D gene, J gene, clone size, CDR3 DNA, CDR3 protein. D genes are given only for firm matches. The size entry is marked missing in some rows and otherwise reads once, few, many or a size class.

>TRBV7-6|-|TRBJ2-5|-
TGTGCCAGCAGCCACGGACCAAACCAAGAGACCCAGTACTTC
CASSHGPNQETQYF
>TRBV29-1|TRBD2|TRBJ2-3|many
TGCAGCGTTGAGATCAATCTAGCGGGAGTCGGGGGAGGAACGCAGTATTTT
CSVEINLAGVGGGTQYF
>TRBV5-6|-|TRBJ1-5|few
TGTGCCAGCAGCTCAATCTCCGGGACGAGTAATCAGCCCCAGCATTTT
CASSSISGTSNQPQHF
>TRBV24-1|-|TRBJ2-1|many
TGTGCCACCAGTGATTTTTCCGGGGGCGTGACGCATGAGCAGTTCTTC
CATSDFSGGVTHEQFF
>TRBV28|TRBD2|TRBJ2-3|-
TGTGCCAGCAGTTTGACCCCGGGGACTAGCGGAACAGATACGCAGTATTTT
CASSLTPGTSGTDTQYF
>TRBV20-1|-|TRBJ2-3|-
TGCAGTGCTACGGAAATGGGGCCTCAAGATACGCAGTATTTT
CSATEMGPQDTQYF
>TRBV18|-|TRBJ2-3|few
TGTGCCAGCTCACCAAATAGGTACCTTGAGCGCACAGATACGCAGTATTTT
CASSPNRYLERTDTQYF
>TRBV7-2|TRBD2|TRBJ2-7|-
TGTGCCAGCAGCTCGACTAGCGGGAGGTGGTACGAGCAGTACTTC
CASSSTSGRWYEQYF
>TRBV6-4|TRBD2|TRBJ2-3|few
TGTGCCAGCAGTGGACGCGGGGGGGCAGATACGCAGTATTTT
CASSGRGGADTQYF
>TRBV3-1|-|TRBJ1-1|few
TGTGCCAGCAGCCAAGAGGGGGGCCATGAAGCTTTCTTT
CASSQEGGHEAFF
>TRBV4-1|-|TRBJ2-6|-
TGCGCCAGCAGCCAAAATTGGGGCCTCGTCTCTGGGGCCAACGTCCTGACTTTC
CASSQNWGLVSGANVLTF
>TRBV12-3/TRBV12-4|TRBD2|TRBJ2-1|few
TGTGCCAGCACCCCGGCGGGAGCGGCCAATGAGCAGTTCTTC
CASTPAGAANEQFF
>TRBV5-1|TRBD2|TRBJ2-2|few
TGCGCCAGCAGCTTATTGGCGGCGGGGGGAAACACCGGGGAGCTGTTTTTT
CASSLLAAGGNTGELFF
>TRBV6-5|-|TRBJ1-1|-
TGTGCCAGCAGTTACTCGATAGGGGCCATTGAAGCTTTCTTT
CASSYSIGAIEAFF
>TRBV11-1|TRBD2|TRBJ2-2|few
TGTGCCAGCAGCTCTGTCGTAATAGCGGGGAGGATCGCGAACACCGGGGAGCTGTTTTTT
CASSSVVIAGRIANTGELFF
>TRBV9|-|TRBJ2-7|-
TGTGCCAGCAGCGTTTACGAGCAGTACTTC
CASSVYEQYF
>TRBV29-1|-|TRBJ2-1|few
TGCAGCGTTGTTCGCGGACCCTACAATGAGCAGTTCTTC
CSVVRGPYNEQFF
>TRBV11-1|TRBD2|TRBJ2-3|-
TGTGCCAGCAGCTCAGGACTAGCGGGCGTCCCTAGCACAGATACGCAGTATTTT
CASSSGLAGVPSTDTQYF
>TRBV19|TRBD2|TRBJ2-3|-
TGTGCCAGTAGTACCTCCTACGGGGGGAGCACAGATACGCAGTATTTT
CASSTSYGGSTDTQYF
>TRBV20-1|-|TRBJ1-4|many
TGCAGTGCTAGAGATGGGGGGGGCCGGGAAAAACTGTTTTTT
CSARDGGGREKLFF
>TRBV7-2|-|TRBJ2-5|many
TGTGCCAGCAGCTTAATGAGCCTAGGAGAGACCCAGTACTTC
CASSLMSLGETQYF
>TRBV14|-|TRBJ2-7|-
TGTGCCAGCAGCCAAGCCCGGGGTGCCTACGAGCAGTACTTC
CASSQARGAYEQYF
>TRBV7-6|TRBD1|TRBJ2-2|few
TGTGCCAGCAGCCAGAACAGGGGGAGAACCGGGGAGCTGTTTTTT
CASSQNRGRTGELFF
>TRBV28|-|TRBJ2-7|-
TGTGCCAGCAGTTCCTACACGGGACAACCAAACTACGAGCAGTACTTC
CASSSYTGQPNYEQYF
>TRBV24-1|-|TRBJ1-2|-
TGTGCCACCAGCGATCGGGGTTTAGGTTATGGCTACACCTTC
CATSDRGLGYGYTF
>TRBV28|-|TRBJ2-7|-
TGTGCCAGCAGGCGTGGCGTTCACGAGCAGTACTTC
CASRRGVHEQYF
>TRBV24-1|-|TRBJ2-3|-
TGTGCCACCAGTGACTCGGGGGCCACAGATACGCAGTATTTT
CATSDSGATDTQYF
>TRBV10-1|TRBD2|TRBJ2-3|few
TGCGCCAGCAGTAAGGGACTAGCGGGGGGCACAGATACGCAGTATTTT
CASSKGLAGGTDTQYF
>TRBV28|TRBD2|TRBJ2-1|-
TGTGCCAGCAGTTTAGGCGGGAGGGCCTGGCAGTTCTTC
CASSLGGRAWQFF
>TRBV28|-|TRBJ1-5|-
TGTGCCAGCAGTTTTCCCACATCAGGCAATCAGCCCCAGCATTTT
CASSFPTSGNQPQHF
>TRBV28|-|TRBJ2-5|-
TGTGCCACATTTAGCGGCCCCCAAGAGACCCAGTACTTC
CATFSGPQETQYF
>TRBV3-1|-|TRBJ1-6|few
TGTGCCAGCAGCCAAGGCCCGGGATCACCCCTCCACTTT
CASSQGPGSPLHF
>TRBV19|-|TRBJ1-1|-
TGTGCCAGTCAGGATCGGATGTTCCACACTGAAGCTTTCTTT
CASQDRMFHTEAFF
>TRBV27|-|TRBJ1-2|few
TGTGCCAGCAGTTTAGGGGCAGCCGGCAAATTTGTCCTCACCTTC
CASSLGAAGKFVLTF
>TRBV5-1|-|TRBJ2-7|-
TGCGCCAGCAGCCCCGATTCACAGGGTTTCTACGAGCAGTACTTC
CASSPDSQGFYEQYF
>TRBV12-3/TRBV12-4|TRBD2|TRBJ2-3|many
TGTGCCAGCAGCCCCGGGGGGAGAGGGCAGTATTTT
CASSPGGRGQYF
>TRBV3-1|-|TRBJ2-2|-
TGTGCCAGCAGCCAACATTCCCCAGTACTTGGCGGGGAGCTGTTTTTT
CASSQHSPVLGGELFF
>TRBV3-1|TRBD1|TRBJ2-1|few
TGTGCCAGCAGCCGAGGGACAGGGACCTACAATGAGCAGTTCTTC
CASSRGTGTYNEQFF
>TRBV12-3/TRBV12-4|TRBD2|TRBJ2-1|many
TGTGCCAGCGCCGGCGGGGGGGTCGATAATGAGCAGTTCTTC
CASAGGGVDNEQFF
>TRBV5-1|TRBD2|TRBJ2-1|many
TGCGCCAGCAGCTTGTCGGGGGGGATTTACAATGAGCAGTTCTTC
CASSLSGGIYNEQFF
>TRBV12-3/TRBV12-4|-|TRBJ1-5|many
TGTGCCAGCAGTACCCGGACAGCCTATAGCAATCAGCCCCAGCATTTT
CASSTRTAYSNQPQHF
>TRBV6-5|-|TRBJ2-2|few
TGTGCCAGCAGTTACTCGGGGCGCGACACCGGGGAGCTGTTTTTT
CASSYSGRDTGELFF
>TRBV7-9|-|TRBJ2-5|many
TGTGCCAGCAGCTTAAGAGTGGCGGCCCAAGAGACCCAGTACTTC
CASSLRVAAQETQYF
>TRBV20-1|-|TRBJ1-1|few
TGCAGTGCTAGAGATGGGGGGCTCGTCACTGAAGCTTTCTTT
CSARDGGLVTEAFF
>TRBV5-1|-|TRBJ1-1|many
TGCGCCAGCAGCTTAACCCGACAGGCGGCGAACACTGAAGCTTTCTTT
CASSLTRQAANTEAFF
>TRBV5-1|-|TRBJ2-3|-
TGCGCCAGCAGCTTGATAGGGAGAGATACGCAGTATTTT
CASSLIGRDTQYF
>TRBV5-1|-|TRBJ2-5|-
TGCGCCAGCAGCGTGATACCGGGAGATGAGACCCAGTACTTC
CASSVIPGDETQYF
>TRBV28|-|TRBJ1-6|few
TGTGCCAGCAGTTCTGGGCAGGGAGGATCACCCCTCCACTTT
CASSSGQGGSPLHF
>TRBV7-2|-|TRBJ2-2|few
TGTGCCAGCAGCTTAGAAGGTGTCGCCGGGGAGCTGTTTTTT
CASSLEGVAGELFF
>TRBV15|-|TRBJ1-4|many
TGTGCCACCAGCAGAGATTTCCCAGGGCGGGGTAGAAAACTGTTTTTT
CATSRDFPGRGRKLFF